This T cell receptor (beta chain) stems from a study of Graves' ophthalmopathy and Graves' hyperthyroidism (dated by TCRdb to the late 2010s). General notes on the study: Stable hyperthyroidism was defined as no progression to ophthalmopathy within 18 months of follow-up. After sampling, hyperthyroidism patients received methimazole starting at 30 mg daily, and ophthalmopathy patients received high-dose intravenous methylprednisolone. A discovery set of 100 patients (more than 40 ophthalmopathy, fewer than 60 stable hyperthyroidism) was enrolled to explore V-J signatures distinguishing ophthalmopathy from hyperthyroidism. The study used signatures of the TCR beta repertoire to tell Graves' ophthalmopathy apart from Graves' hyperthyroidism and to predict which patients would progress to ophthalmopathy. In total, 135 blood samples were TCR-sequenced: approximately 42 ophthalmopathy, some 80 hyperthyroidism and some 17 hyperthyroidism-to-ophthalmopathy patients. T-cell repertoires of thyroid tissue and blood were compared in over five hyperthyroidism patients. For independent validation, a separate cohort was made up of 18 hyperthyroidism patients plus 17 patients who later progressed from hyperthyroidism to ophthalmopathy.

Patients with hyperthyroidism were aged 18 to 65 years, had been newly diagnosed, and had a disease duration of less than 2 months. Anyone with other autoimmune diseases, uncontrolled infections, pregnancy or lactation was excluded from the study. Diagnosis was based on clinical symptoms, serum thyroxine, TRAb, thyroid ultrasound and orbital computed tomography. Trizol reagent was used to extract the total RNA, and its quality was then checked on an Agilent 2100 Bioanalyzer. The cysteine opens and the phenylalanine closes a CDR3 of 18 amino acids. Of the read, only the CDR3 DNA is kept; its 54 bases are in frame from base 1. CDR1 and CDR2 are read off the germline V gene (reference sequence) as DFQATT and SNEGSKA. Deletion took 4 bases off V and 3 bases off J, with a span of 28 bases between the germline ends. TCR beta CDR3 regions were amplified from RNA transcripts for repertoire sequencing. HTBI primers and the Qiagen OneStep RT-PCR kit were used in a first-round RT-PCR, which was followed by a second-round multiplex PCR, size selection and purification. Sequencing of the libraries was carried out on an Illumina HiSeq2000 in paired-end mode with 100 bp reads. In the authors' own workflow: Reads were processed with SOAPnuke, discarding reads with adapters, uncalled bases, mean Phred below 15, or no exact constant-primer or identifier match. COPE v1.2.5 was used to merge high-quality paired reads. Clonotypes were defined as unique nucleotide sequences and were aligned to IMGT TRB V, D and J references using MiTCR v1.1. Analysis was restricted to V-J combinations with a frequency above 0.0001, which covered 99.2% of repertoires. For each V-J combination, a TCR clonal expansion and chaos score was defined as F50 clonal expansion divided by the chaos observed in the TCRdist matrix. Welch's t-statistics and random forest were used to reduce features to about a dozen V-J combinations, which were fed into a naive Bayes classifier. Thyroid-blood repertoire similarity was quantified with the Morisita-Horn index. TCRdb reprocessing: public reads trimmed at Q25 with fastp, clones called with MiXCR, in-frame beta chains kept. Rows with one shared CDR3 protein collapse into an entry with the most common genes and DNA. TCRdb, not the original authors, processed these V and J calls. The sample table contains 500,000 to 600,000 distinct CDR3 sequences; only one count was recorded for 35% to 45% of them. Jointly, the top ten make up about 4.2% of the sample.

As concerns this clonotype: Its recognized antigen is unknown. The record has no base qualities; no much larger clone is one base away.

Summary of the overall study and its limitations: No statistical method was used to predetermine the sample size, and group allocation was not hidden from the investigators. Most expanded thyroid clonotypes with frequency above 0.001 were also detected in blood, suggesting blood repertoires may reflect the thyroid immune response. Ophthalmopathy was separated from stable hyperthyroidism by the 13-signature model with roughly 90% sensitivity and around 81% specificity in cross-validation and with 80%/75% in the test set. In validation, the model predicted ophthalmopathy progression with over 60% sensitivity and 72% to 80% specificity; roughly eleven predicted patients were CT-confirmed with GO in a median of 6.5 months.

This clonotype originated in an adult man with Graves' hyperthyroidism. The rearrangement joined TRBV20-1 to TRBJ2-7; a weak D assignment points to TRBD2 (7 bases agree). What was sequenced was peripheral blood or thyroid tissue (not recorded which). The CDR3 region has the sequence CSATGAPRGGTFLYEQYF. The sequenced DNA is TGCAGTGCTACCGGTGCCCCGAGGGGAGGGACATTTCTCTACGAGCAGTACTTC.